The 18 T cell receptor beta chains reported below all come from one sample, sequenced in a study of T cells in Graves' hyperthyroidism and ophthalmopathy. TCR beta CDR3 regions were amplified from RNA transcripts. The TCR CDR3 was amplified in a first-round RT-PCR using the HTBI primer set. One entry per CDR3 protein, called by TCRdb with MiXCR from the multiplex PCR reads. The data show roughly 93,000 distinct CDR3 sequences, 51% seen once. Sequencing used blood. All receptors come from a woman in her thirties or forties with Graves' hyperthyroidism.

The J gene is TRBJ1-2, the V gene TRBV29-1, with D possibly being TRBD1 (5 bases). The CDR3 spans 13 residues. V lost 0 bases and J lost 10, with 15 bases in between. Germline values: CDR1 SQVTM, CDR2 ANQGSEA. CDR3 region: CSVEDQTGYDYTF. CDR3 coding DNA: TGCAGCGTTGAAGATCAAACAGGCTACGACTACACCTTC.

The chain uses TRBV5-1 and TRBJ2-5, with no clear D. CDR1 and CDR2 (germline): SGHRS, YFSETQ. Trimming cost V 4 bases and J 2 bases, with 18 bases left between them. This CDR3 contains 16 residues. This CDR3 reads CASSTPGADTQETQYF. For the CDR3, the DNA is TGCGCCAGCAGCACACCAGGAGCAGATACGCAAGAGACCCAGTACTTC.

As for this clonotype: No DNA is shown, since the ends of the CDR3 on it are uncertain; the CDR3 is the one TCRdb lists. The genes are TRBV7-2 and TRBJ2-7; the D segment call TRBD2 is taken from the table without a DNA check. Germline CDR1 is SGHTA and CDR2 is FQGNSA. The CDR3 contains 19 residues when both ends are counted. CDR3 amino acids: CASSFYICSASLAAYEQYF.

This clonotype was detected ten times or more. This chain joins TRBV29-1 and TRBJ2-7, with 8 bases lining up with TRBD1. Germline V gene lookup returns CDR1 SQVTM and CDR2 ANQGSEA. The CDR3 totals 13 residues. Unmatched junction bases numbered 5, after V lost 3 bases and J lost 4 bases. CDR3 DNA sequence: TGCAGCGTTGACGGACAGGGTCGGTACGAGCAGTACTTC. Translation: CSVDGQGRYEQYF.

As for this clonotype: A read error may produce the germline difference seen at one junction end. V gene TRBV2 combines with J gene TRBJ1-1; D is unresolved. The CDR3 loop spans 14 amino acids. Germline assignment: CDR1 SNHLY and CDR2 FYNNEI. In DNA, the CDR3 is TGTGCCAGCAGCCAAGTCGGGGAGAACACTGGAGCTTTCTTT. This sequence encodes CASSQVGENTGAFF.

There are many counts of this clonotype. The chain recombines TRBV9 with TRBJ2-7; D unclear. Trimming took off 0 bases at V and 4 bases at J, with 11 bases between the two ends. The CDR3 is 14 amino acids. Germline V gives CDR1 SGDLS, CDR2 YYNGEE. CDR3 in DNA: TGTGCCAGCAGCGTAGGAGAGGTCATATACGAGCAGTACTTC. It codes for CASSVGEVIYEQYF.

CDR3 sequence (DNA): TGTGCCACCAGCAGGTACGACACGGGTTCCTATGGCTACACCTTC. Translating gives CATSRYDTGSYGYTF. This sequence joins TRBV15 and TRBJ1-2; no definite D call. This CDR3 region has 15 residues. V lost 3 bases to trimming and J lost 4 bases, with 15 bases between them. Looked up from germline, CDR1 is LNHNV and CDR2 is YYDKDF (reference sequence).

This clonotype was found many times. This rearrangement joins TRBV28 to TRBJ1-1; no reliable D call. Germline CDR1 reads MDHEN; CDR2 reads SYDVKM. V lost 8 bases and J 4 bases, leaving 8 bases between the germline ends. The CDR3 extends over 11 amino acids. In nucleotides, the CDR3 is TGTGCCAGCCTCGCGAGCACTGAAGCTTTCTTT. Its translation: CASLASTEAFF.

The V call is TRBV7-3, the J call TRBJ2-7, with D possibly being TRBD1 or TRBD2 (5 bases each). Germline loops: CDR1 SGHTA, CDR2 FQGTGA. The CDR3 is made up of 16 amino acids. The V gene lost 5 bases and the J gene lost 0 bases, with 17 bases spanning the gap. The CDR3 region is CASSQPGPPSSYEQYF. The CDR3 DNA is TGTGCCAGCAGCCAACCGGGACCTCCGAGCTCCTACGAGCAGTACTTC.

The sample holds a few counts of this clonotype. The chain uses TRBV6-5 and TRBJ1-2, with no clear D. Germline V gene lookup returns CDR1 MNHEY and CDR2 SVGAGI. Trimming cost V 6 bases and J 7 bases, with 15 bases left between them. This CDR3 is 13 amino acids long. CDR3 DNA sequence: TGTGCCAGCAGGAAAGGGCCCAGACGTGGCTACACCTTC. It is translated as CASRKGPRRGYTF.

In its sample, this clonotype was seen many times. This sequence joins TRBV7-3 and TRBJ2-2; TRBD1 matches 8 bases. V was pared by 4 bases and J by 4 bases, with 8 bases of the junction left unmatched. Looked up from germline, CDR1 is SGHTA and CDR2 is FQGTGA. The CDR3 has 16 residues. In DNA form, the CDR3 reads TGTGCCAGCAGCTACTCAGGGGGCGCGGGCACCGGGGAGCTGTTTTTT. Translated, it gives CASSYSGGAGTGELFF.

This clonotype was counted many times. This sequence joins TRBV20-1 and TRBJ1-5; no clear D gene. Trimming left V 6 bases short and J 4 bases short, with 16 bases between. The CDR3 runs 14 residues. Germline V CDR1 and CDR2: DFQATT, SNEGSKA (reference sequence). CDR3: CSALIPASNQPQHF. The CDR3 DNA reads TGCAGTGCGTTAATCCCGGCATCAAATCAGCCCCAGCATTTT.

This clonotype was observed a handful of times. V usage is TRBV7-3 and J usage is TRBJ1-1; TRBD1 aligns across 8 bases. Germline CDR1 reads SGHTA; CDR2 reads FQGTGA. The CDR3 has 13 amino acids. V shed 6 bases, J shed 4 bases, and the junction held 4 bases outside the gene matches. Here the CDR3 DNA reads TGTGCCAGCAGACCAGGGGGCCTCACTGAAGCTTTCTTT. Its protein is CASRPGGLTEAFF.

This clonotype has only a few counts. This chain joins TRBV7-2 and TRBJ1-2; D perhaps matches TRBD1 (6 bases). V lost 5 bases and J lost 5, with 12 bases in between. Germline values: CDR1 SGHTA, CDR2 FQGNSA. The CDR3 is 13 amino acids. The CDR3 DNA reads TGTGCCAGCAGCCCTAGGGGGGCTTATGGCTACACCTTC. The encoded protein is CASSPRGAYGYTF.

V and J are TRBV2 and TRBJ2-7; 10 bases fit TRBD2. Germline lookup yields CDR1 SNHLY and CDR2 FYNNEI. The CDR3 has 14 amino acids. V gave up 2 bases and J gave up 8 bases; unmatched junction bases: 6. CDR3 coding DNA: TGTGCCAGCAGTGAACTAGCGGGAGCCAGGAAGCAGTACTTC. This encodes CASSELAGARKQYF.

The gene calls are TRBV5-1 and TRBJ1-1; 8 nucleotides match TRBD1. Germline values: CDR1 SGHRS, CDR2 YFSETQ. The CDR3 covers 16 residues. Unmatched junction bases numbered 8, after V lost 4 bases and J lost 0 bases. CDR3 sequence: CASSREQGGVNTEAFF. The CDR3 DNA follows: TGCGCCAGCAGCAGGGAACAGGGGGGGGTGAACACTGAAGCTTTCTTT.

This clonotype was picked up many times. The V call is TRBV2, the J call TRBJ1-5, with D unresolved. Deletions cut 6 bases from V and 4 bases from J, with 10 bases between. The CDR3 runs 13 residues. The germline V gene has CDR1 SNHLY and CDR2 FYNNEI. The CDR3 coding sequence is TGTGCCAGCAGGGCCGGGCAAAATCAGCCCCAGCATTTT. It is translated as CASRAGQNQPQHF. Combining the CDR3 with reference TRBV2 and TRBJ1-5 gives the whole variable domain EPEVTQTPSHQVTQMGQEVILRCVPISNHLYFYWYRQILGQKVEFLVSFYNNEISEKSEIFDDQFSVERPDGSNFTLKIRSTKLEDSAMYFCASRAGQNQPQHFGDGTRLSIL.

This clonotype was seen once. The rearrangement uses TRBV28 and TRBJ2-7; 11 bases are shared with TRBD2. Germline-derived CDR1 and CDR2 are MDHEN and SYDVKM. This CDR3 has 16 amino acids. With 5 bases clipped from V and 3 bases from J, the junction kept 9 bases outside the gene matches. The CDR3 DNA sequence: TGTGCCAGCAGTCCGATAGCGGGAGGGCCTTACTACGAGCAGTACTTC. It specifies CASSPIAGGPYYEQYF.